This T cell receptor beta chain was sequenced during a study of CD8 T cells in ankylosing spondylitis. This clonotype was detected ten times or more. The antigen is undetermined. MiXCR, applied by TCRdb to the 5' RACE reads, yields one record per CDR3 protein. The sample lists fewer than 400,000 distinct CDR3 sequences; 6.5% to 10% were seen once. The CDR3 has 12 amino acids. The germline CDR1 and CDR2 sequences are SNHLY and FYNNEI. Trimming stripped 6 bases from V and 2 bases from J, with 8 bases between. Study outcomes and limitations: Made up of under ten highly homologous variants, a TCR beta motif appeared characteristic of ankylosing spondylitis blood.

The sample was blood, either unsorted or a sorted T cell fraction (not recorded which). The chain carries TRBV2 and TRBJ2-7; D is ambiguous. The receptor was isolated from a male donor with ankylosing spondylitis. This CDR3 reads CASSVETYEQYF. The CDR3 DNA reads as TGTGCCAGCAGCGTTGAGACCTACGAGCAGTACTTC.